A single sample is the source of the 14 T cell receptor beta chains below, sequenced in a study of breast tumors, draining lymph nodes, adjacent tissues. TCRdb re-called the multiplex PCR reads with MiXCR, one entry per CDR3 protein. The data hold about 270,000 distinct CDR3 sequences, with about 33% observed a single time. Axillary draining lymph nodes of breast cancer patients supplied the node samples. The sequencing sample was made of axillary lymph node tissue. Every receptor here comes from a female donor with breast cancer. Some clones in this sample may be carry-over from other donors' samples.

Concerning this clonotype itself: Since a much larger clone is just one base distant, this may be a read error. The rearrangement links TRBV6-5 to TRBJ2-7; 7 bases match TRBD2. The germline CDR1 and CDR2 sequences are MNHEY and SVGAGI. This CDR3 region has 12 residues. Trimming removed 5 bases from V and 6 bases from J; junction bases left unmatched: 4. Here the CDR3 reads CASSRSGGEQYF. The CDR3 nucleotides read TGTGCCAGCAGTCGGTCGGGGGGCGAGCAGTACTTC.

The chain recombines TRBV20-1 with TRBJ1-1; the match to TRBD1 covers 9 bases. CDR1 is DFQATT and CDR2 is SNEGSKA in the germline V gene (reference sequence). The CDR3 consists of 15 residues. J was trimmed by 1 base and V by 4 bases; bases with no gene match: 7. The CDR3 region is CSAMGDREENTEAFF. The CDR3 nucleotides are TGCAGTGCTATGGGGGACAGGGAAGAGAACACTGAAGCTTTCTTT.

As to this clonotype: This sequence may be a read error, since a much larger clone differs from it by one base. This likely comes from a read error, as the CDR3 has no conserved phenylalanine or tryptophan at its end. The chain recombines TRBV6-5 with TRBJ2-1; TRBD2 is a possible D gene (6 bases). CDR3 length: 14 amino acids. CDR1 and CDR2 from the germline V gene are MNHEY and SVGAGI. The V end lost 2 bases, the J end lost 4 bases, and 9 bases lay between the germline ends. The CDR3 here is CASSYGRGYNEQFC. In DNA form, the CDR3 reads TGTGCCAGCAGTTACGGCCGGGGGTACAATGAGCAGTTCTGC.

This clonotype was seen at least ten times. This chain uses TRBV7-2 with TRBJ1-6; possible D gene TRBD1, 5 bases. Per the germline V gene, CDR1 is SGHTA and CDR2 is FQGNSA. The CDR3 spans 15 residues. Deletions cut 5 bases from V and 4 bases from J, with 12 bases between. CDR3 coding DNA: TGTGCCAGCAGCCTCAGGGAGGGATATAATTCACCCCTCCACTTT. It codes for CASSLREGYNSPLHF.

V usage is TRBV30 and J usage is TRBJ1-1; D gene unclear. This CDR3 is 11 amino acids long. V was cut by 0 bases and J by 11 bases, with 10 bases left in between. CDR1 and CDR2 from the germline V gene are GTSNPN and SVGIG (reference sequence). CDR3 region: CAWSVKEFAFF. The CDR3 bases are TGTGCCTGGAGTGTCAAGGAATTCGCTTTCTTT.

This clonotype was counted at least ten times. The V and J genes are TRBV19 and TRBJ2-7, with 7 bases fitting TRBD1. The CDR3 is 16 residues long. CDR1 and CDR2 from the germline V gene are LNHDA and SQIVND (reference sequence). V was pared by 0 bases and J by 6 bases, with 11 bases of the junction left unmatched. In DNA form, the CDR3 reads TGTGCCAGTAGTATAGATCTAGTGAGACAGGGCTCCGAGCAGTACTTC. Protein sequence: CASSIDLVRQGSEQYF. Complete variable domain (other parts from reference TRBV19 and TRBJ2-7): DGGITQSPKYLFRKEGQNVTLSCEQNLNHDAMYWYRQDPGQGLRLIYYSQIVNDFQKGDIAEGYSVSREKKESFPLTVTSAQKNPTAFYLCASSIDLVRQGSEQYFGPGTRLTVT.

This clonotype showed up many times. The chain combines TRBV6-4 with TRBJ2-1; D is uncertain. CDR1 and CDR2 from the germline V gene are MRHNA and SNTAGT. The CDR3 spans 13 residues. V lost 6 bases and J 9 bases, leaving 15 bases between the germline ends. CDR3: CASSPNDLGEQFF. CDR3 in DNA: TGTGCCAGCAGCCCCAACGATCTAGGTGAGCAGTTCTTC.

The chain employs TRBV2 and TRBJ2-1; D remains unclear. This CDR3 contains 15 residues. Germline CDR1 reads SNHLY; CDR2 reads FYNNEI. Trimming stripped 2 bases from V and 4 bases from J, with 12 bases between. CDR3 DNA sequence: TGTGCCAGCAGTGAAAGTAGGGCTTCTTACAATGAGCAGTTCTTC. This translates into CASSESRASYNEQFF.

This clonotype was seen many times. V is TRBV5-5 and J is TRBJ2-1; 12 positions agree with TRBD2. Trimming took 0 bases from V and 9 from J; bases not matched to a gene: 10. The CDR3 contains 17 residues. Germline lookup yields CDR1 SGHKS and CDR2 YYEKEE (reference sequence). The CDR3: CASSLGLAGGPYGEQFF. The CDR3 nucleotides are TGTGCCAGCAGCTTGGGGCTAGCGGGAGGGCCTTATGGTGAGCAGTTCTTC.

This clonotype was seen many times. The chain recombines TRBV7-9 with TRBJ1-5; D might be TRBD1 (5 bases). CDR3 size: 13 residues. With 1 base removed from V and 6 bases from J, the gap between germline ends came to 7 bases. From germline, CDR1 is SEHNR and CDR2 FQNEAQ (reference sequence). The CDR3 DNA is TGTGCCAGCAGCTTAGGTGGGGCTCAGCCCCAGCATTTT. Encoded protein: CASSLGGAQPQHF.

V is TRBV15 and J is TRBJ1-4, with D possibly matching TRBD1 (5 bases). The CDR3 is 15 amino acids. The V and J ends lost 3 bases and 6 bases respectively, with 14 bases between them. Per germline, CDR1 LNHNV and CDR2 YYDKDF (reference sequence). CDR3 amino acids: CATSRGTLPHEKLFF. CDR3 nucleotides: TGTGCCACCAGCAGGGGGACGCTCCCGCATGAAAAACTGTTTTTT.

This clonotype was seen at least ten times. The rearrangement joins TRBV11-2 to TRBJ1-6; D ambiguous. V lost 7 bases and J lost 5, with 21 bases in between. This CDR3 contains 17 residues. Germline assignment: CDR1 SGHAT and CDR2 FQNNGV. CDR3 in DNA: TGTGCCAGCACCCTGTGGCGGTCGGGCCTTAATAATTCACCCCTCCACTTT. Residues: CASTLWRSGLNNSPLHF.

This clonotype occurred many times. The V call is TRBV4-1, the J call TRBJ1-3; 9 bases map to TRBD1. The CDR3 sequence is 17 residues long. Germline CDR1 reads MGHRA; CDR2 reads YSYEKL. After removal of 2 bases from V and 3 bases from J, the junction contained 8 bases not matched to a gene. CDR3 sequence (DNA): TGCGCCAGCAGCCAATACAAGGACAGGGGACATGGAAACACCATATATTTT. Translating gives CASSQYKDRGHGNTIYF.

The sample holds many counts of this clonotype. The CDR3 here is CATSDSFSRELFF. In nucleotides, the CDR3 is TGTGCCACCAGTGATTCCTTTAGCCGGGAGCTGTTTTTT. The J gene is TRBJ2-2, the V gene TRBV24-1; D remains unclear. Trimming pared 2 bases from V and 9 bases from J, leaving 9 bases between. The germline V gene encodes CDR1 KGHDR and CDR2 SFDVKD. The CDR3 has 13 amino acids.